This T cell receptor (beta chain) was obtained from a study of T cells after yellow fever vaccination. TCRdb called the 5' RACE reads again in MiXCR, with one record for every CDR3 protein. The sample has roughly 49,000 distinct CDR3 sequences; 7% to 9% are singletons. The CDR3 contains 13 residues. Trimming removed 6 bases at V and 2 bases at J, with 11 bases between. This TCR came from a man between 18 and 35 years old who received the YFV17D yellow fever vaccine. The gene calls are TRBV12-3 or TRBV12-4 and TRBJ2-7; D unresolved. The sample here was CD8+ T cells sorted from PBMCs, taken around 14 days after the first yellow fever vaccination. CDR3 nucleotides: TGTGCCAGCAGCTTATGGACGCCCTACGAGCAGTACTTC. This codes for CASSLWTPYEQYF.